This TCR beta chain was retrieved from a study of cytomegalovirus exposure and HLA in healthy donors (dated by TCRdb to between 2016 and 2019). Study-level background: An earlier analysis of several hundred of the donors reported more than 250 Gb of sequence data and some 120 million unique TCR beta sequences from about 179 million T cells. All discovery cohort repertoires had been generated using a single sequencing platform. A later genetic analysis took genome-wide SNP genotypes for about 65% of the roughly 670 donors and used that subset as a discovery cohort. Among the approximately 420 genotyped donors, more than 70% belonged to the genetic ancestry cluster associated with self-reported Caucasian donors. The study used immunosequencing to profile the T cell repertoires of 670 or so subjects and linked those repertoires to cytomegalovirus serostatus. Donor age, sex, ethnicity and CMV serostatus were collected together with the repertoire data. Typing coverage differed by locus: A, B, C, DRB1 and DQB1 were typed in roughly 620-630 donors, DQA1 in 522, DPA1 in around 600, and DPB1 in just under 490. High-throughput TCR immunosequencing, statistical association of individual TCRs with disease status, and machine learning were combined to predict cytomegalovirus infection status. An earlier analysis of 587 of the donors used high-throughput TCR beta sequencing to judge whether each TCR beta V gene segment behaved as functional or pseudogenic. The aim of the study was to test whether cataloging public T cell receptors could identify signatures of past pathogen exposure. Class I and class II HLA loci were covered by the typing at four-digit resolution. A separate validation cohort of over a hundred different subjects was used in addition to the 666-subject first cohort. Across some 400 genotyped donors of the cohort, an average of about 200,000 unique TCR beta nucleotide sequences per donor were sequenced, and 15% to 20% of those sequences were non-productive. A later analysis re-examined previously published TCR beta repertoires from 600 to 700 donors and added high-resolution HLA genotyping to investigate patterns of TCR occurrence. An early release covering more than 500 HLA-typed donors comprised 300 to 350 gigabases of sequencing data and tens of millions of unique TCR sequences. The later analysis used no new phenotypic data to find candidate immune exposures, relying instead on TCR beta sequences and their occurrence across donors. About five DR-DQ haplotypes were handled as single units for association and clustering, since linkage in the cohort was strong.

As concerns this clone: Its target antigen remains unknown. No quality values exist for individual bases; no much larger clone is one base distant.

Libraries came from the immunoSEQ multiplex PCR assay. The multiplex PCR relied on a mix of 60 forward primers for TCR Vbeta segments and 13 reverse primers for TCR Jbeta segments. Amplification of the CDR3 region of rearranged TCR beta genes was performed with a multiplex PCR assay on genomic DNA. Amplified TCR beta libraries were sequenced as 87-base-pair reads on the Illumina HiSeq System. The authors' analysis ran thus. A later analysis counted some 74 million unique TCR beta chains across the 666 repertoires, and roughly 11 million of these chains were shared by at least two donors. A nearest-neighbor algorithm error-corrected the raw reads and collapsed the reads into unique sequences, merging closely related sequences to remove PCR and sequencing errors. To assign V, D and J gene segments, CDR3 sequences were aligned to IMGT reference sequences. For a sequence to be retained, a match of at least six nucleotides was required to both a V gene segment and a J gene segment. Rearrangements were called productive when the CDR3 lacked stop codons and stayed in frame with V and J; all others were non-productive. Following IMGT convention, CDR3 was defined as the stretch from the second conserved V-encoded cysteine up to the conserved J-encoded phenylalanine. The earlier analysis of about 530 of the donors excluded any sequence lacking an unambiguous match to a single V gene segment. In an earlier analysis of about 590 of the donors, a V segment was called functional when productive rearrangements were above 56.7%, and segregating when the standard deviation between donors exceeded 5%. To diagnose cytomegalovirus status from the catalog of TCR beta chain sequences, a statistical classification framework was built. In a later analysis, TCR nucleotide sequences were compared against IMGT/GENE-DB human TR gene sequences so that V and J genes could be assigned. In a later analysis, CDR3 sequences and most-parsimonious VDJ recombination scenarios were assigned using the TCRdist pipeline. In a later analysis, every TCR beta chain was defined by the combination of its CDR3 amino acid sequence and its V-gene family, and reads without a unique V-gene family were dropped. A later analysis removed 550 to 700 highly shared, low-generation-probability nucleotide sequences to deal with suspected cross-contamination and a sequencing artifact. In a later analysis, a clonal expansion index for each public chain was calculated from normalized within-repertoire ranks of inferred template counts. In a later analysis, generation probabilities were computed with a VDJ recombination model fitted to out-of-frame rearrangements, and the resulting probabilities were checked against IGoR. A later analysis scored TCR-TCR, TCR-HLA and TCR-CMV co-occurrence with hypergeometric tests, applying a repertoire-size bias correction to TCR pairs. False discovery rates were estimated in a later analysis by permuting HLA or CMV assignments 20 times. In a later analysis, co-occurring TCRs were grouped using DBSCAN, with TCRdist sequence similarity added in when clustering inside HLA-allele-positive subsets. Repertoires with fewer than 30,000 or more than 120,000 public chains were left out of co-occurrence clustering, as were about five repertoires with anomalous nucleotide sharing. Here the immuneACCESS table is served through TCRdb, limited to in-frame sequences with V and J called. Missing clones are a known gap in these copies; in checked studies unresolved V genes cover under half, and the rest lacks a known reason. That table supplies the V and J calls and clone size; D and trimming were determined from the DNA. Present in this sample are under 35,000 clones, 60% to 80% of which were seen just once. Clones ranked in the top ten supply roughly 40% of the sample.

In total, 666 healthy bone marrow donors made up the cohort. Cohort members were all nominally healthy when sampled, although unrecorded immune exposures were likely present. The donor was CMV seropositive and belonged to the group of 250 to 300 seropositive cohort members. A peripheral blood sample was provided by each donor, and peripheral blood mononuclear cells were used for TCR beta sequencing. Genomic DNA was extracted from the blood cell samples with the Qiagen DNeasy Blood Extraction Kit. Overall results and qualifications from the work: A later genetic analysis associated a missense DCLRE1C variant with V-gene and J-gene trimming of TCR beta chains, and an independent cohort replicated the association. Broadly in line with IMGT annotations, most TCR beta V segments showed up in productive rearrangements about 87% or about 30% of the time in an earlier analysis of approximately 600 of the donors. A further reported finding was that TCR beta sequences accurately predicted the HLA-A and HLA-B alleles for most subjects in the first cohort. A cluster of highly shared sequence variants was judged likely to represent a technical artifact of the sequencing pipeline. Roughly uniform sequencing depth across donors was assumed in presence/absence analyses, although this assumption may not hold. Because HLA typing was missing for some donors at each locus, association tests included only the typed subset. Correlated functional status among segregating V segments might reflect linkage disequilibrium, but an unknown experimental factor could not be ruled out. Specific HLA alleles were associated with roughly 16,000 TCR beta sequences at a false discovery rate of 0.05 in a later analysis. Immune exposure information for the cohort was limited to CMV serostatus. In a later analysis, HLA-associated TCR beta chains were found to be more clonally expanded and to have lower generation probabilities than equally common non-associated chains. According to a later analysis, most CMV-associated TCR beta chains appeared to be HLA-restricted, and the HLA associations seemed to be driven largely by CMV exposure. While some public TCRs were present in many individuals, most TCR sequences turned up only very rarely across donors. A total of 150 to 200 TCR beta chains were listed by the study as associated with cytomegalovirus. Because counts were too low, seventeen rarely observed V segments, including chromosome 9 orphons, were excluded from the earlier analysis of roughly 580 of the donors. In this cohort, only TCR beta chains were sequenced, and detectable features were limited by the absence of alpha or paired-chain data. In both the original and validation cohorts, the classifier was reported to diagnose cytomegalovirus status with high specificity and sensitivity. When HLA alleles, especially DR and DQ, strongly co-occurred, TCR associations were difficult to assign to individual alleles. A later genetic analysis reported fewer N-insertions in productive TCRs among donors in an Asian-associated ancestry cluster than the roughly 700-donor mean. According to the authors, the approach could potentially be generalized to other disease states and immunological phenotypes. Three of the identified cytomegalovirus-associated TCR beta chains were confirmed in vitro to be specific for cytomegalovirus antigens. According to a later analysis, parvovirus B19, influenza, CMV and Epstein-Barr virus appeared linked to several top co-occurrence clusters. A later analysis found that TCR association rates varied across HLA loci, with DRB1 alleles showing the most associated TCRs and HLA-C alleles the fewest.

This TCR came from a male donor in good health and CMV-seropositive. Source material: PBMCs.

The CDR3 protein sequence reads: CASSALYGASGNTIYF. The DNA is TGTGCCAGCAGTGCGTTATATGGGGCCTCTGGAAACACCATATATTTT. The chain employs TRBV6-1 and TRBJ1-3; D gene: possibly TRBD1, on 5 matching bases. There are 16 amino acids in the CDR3, from cysteine to phenylalanine inclusive. Only the CDR3 part of the read is kept: 48 bases, read in frame from the first base. CDR1 MNHNS and CDR2 SASEGT are derived from the germline V gene. V loses 4 bases, J loses 0 bases, and the germline ends lie 13 bases apart.